This record covers a single TCR beta chain. No cognate antigen has been identified for it. Base qualities are not at hand, and no much larger clone is one base apart. PBMCs were isolated by Ficoll-Paque density gradient centrifugation. The sample comes from a study of T-cell memory formation after mild COVID-19 (dated by TCRdb to the early 2020s). The study in broad terms: TCR sequence clusters from the two donors were largely donor specific. In a couple of donors, T-cell clones that expanded and contracted after mild COVID-19 were tracked by sequencing TCRalpha and TCRbeta repertoires over time. Two young, previously healthy adult volunteers, one female and one male, were included in the cohort. The study at large found these results: Some responding clones were detected in pre-infection memory, which suggested that pre-existing cross-reactive memory T cells had joined the SARS-CoV-2 response. Balanced CD4/CD8 phenotypes were observed for clones contracting from day 15 to 85, whereas a bias towards CD4+ was observed for a second wave of clones expanding from day 15 to 37. Contracting CD4+ clones were found mainly in CM and EM memory subsets, while CD8+ clones were enriched in EMRA. The study included only a couple of mild cases, and larger cohorts that include severe cases with pre-infection samples were judged to be necessary. The second-wave clones that peaked on day 37 were not confirmed to be SARS-CoV-2 specific.

CDR1 and CDR2 are read off the germline V gene (reference sequence) as DFQATT and SNEGSKA. V was cut back by 3 bases and J by 1 base, leaving a gap of 6 bases between them. CDR3 length: 12 amino acids, cysteine to phenylalanine. CDR3 DNA is the only sequence kept; it has 36 bases, read in frame from the first base. The listed sequencing device is Illumina NovaSeq 6000. TCRalpha and TCRbeta cDNA libraries were built by 5'RACE with constant-segment primers, adding sample barcodes and unique molecular identifiers. Trizol reagent was used to extract RNA from every sample. The libraries were amplified in two PCR steps, and the second step added a second sample barcode and Illumina TruSeq adapters. Sequencing of the libraries was done on an Illumina NovaSeq, producing 2 x 150 bp paired-end reads. Processing in the source paper ran as follows. With migec v1.2.7, reads were demultiplexed and then collapsed into UMI-guided consensus sequences. Using mixcr v2.1.11, UMI consensuses were aligned to TRA and TRB V and J templates and then assembled into clonotypes. A clonotype was counted as expanded or contracted only when both edgeR and NoisET called the clonotype significant, with the noise models trained on biological replicates. For edgeR calls, the thresholds were a false discovery rate-adjusted p below 0.01 and a log2 fold-change of 1. PCA with hierarchical clustering of max-normalized trajectories of the 1000 most abundant clonotypes was used as exploratory dynamics analysis. Separately sequenced CD4+ and CD8+ repertoires were used to assign the CD4 or CD8 phenotype of responding clones. TCRdb trimmed the raw reads at Q25, called clones with MiXCR and kept productive beta chains. Each entry is one CDR3 protein sequence, shown with its most common DNA and genes. These V and J calls rely on TCRdb rather than the paper's analysis. For this sample the table gives 120,000 to 150,000 distinct CDR3 sequences, of which 19% were detected only once. About 2% of the sample rests with the top ten.

Sequenced input: PBMCs or a T cell subset sorted from them (not recorded which). Recombination linked TRBV20-1 to TRBJ1-2, with an unclear D gene assignment. This sequence originates from an adult woman who had mild COVID-19 (a few samples of this study predate the infection). The sample titles of this study are shuffled in the database, so cell type and time point are left out; the donor was told from shared clones. The CDR3 region: CSASGYNYGYTF. The nucleotides are TGCAGTGCTAGCGGCTATAACTATGGCTACACCTTC.